This note documents a single T cell receptor beta chain sequence. The germline gives CDR1 SGHVS, CDR2 FNYEAQ. The V and J ends lost 1 base and 7 bases respectively, with 14 bases between them. The CDR3 extends over 15 amino acids. This entry is derived from a study of blood T cell repertoires in COVID-19. Sequencing was performed with immunoSEQ multiplex PCR; in TCRdb, only in-frame clones are kept and a portion is missing. The sample includes about 270,000 clones, approximately 89% of them seen just once. This receptor was obtained from a man in his forties with active or convalescent COVID-19. This rearrangement joins TRBV7-6 to TRBJ1-5; D might be TRBD1 (6 bases). Sequences were obtained from peripheral blood. The CDR3 DNA sequence: TGTGCCAGCAGCTTAGGCCCCCAGGGGAAGCAGCCCCAGCATTTT. This sequence encodes CASSLGPQGKQPQHF.